Below, 5 T cell receptor beta chains from the same sample are listed, as sequenced in a study of T-cell memory formation after mild COVID-19. TCRdb processed the 5' RACE reads anew with MiXCR; each CDR3 protein has one entry. The table has approximately 400,000 distinct CDR3 sequences, more than 20% seen once. Sequenced material: PBMCs or a T cell subset sorted from them (not recorded which). Every receptor here comes from an adult woman who had mild COVID-19 (a few samples of this study predate the infection). Cell type and time point are not known.

The CDR3 loop reads CASSEMSSWANVLTF. CDR3 sequence (DNA): TGTGCCAGCAGCGAGATGAGTAGCTGGGCCAACGTCCTGACTTTC. The chain uses TRBV7-3 and TRBJ2-6; D call uncertain. The CDR3 runs to 15 residues. Trimming took off 5 bases at V and 5 bases at J, with 13 bases between the two ends. Germline-derived CDR1 and CDR2 are SGHTA and FQGTGA.

The chain joins TRBV18 to TRBJ2-7; D is ambiguous. The CDR3 runs 13 residues. Trimming pared 0 bases from V and 5 bases from J, leaving 8 bases between. CDR1 is KGHSH, CDR2 LQKENI, per germline. CDR3 in amino acids: CASSPPVGNEQYF. In DNA form, the CDR3 reads TGTGCCAGCTCACCACCGGTTGGTAACGAGCAGTACTTC. The full variable domain, completed using reference TRBV18 and TRBJ2-7, is NAGVMQNPRHLVRRRGQEARLRCSPMKGHSHVYWYRQLPEEGLKFMVYLQKENIIDESGMPKERFSAEFPKEGPSILRIQQVVRGDSAAYFCASSPPVGNEQYFGPGTRLTVT.

The chain employs TRBV20-1 and TRBJ1-5; D uncertain. Germline V CDR1 and CDR2: DFQATT, SNEGSKA (reference sequence). The CDR3 has 16 residues. The V end lost 5 bases, the J end lost 2 bases, and 19 bases lay between the germline ends. The CDR3 DNA is TGCAGTGCTGTATTTCCGAGGGCGAAGGGCAATCAGCCCCAGCATTTT. It translates to CSAVFPRAKGNQPQHF.

A remark on this clonotype: The junction and the germline gene differ at one end; a read error may be behind it. This sequence joins TRBV20-1 and TRBJ2-3; D might be TRBD1 (5 bases). Germline CDR1 and CDR2: DFQATT and SNEGSKA (reference sequence). This CDR3 has 14 amino acids. This chain's CDR3 is CSARITGSTYTQYF. In DNA form, the CDR3 reads TGCAGTGCTAGAATTACAGGTTCCACATATACGCAGTATTTT.

This chain joins TRBV7-2 and TRBJ2-7; TRBD2 is a possible D gene (5 bases). Trimming removed 0 bases from V and 10 bases from J, with 13 bases in between. The CDR3 covers 13 residues. Germline V gives CDR1 SGHTA, CDR2 FQGNSA. The CDR3 protein is CASSLASASKQYF. The CDR3 bases are TGTGCCAGCAGCTTAGCGAGCGCTAGCAAACAGTACTTC.